This T cell receptor beta chain was obtained from a study of cytomegalovirus exposure and HLA in healthy donors. Findings of the study overall: Follow-up analysis found HLA locus-dependent TCR association rates, highest for DRB1 and lowest for HLA-C. Most sequenced TCRs were rare (though some public TCRs occurred in many donors).

With respect to this clone: The antigen is not known.

Per the germline V gene, CDR1 is LGHNA and CDR2 is YNFKEQ. The CDR3 consists of 16 residues. V was pared by 0 bases and J by 4 bases, with 15 bases between. The PCR contained 60 Vbeta and 13 Jbeta primers. Profiling relied on immunoSEQ multiplex PCR, and the TCRdb table lists in-frame clones only, not all of them. The sample lists around 90,000 clones, about two thirds occurring once. Sequencing used PBMCs. The clonotype comes from a woman between 50 and 59 years old in good health and CMV-seropositive. The gene calls are TRBV4-2 and TRBJ1-2; possible D gene TRBD1, 6 bases. CDR3 sequence (DNA): TGTGCCAGCAGCCAAGAATTCCGGGACAACTTCTATGGCTACACCTTC. Encoded protein: CASSQEFRDNFYGYTF.